This T cell receptor (beta chain) was observed in a study of CXCR3-negative and CXCR3-positive naive CD8 T cells. Background on the study: The total count of TRB reads reached 110 million to 150 million, and each library contributed about 1.5 +/- 0.3 million.

As regards this clonotype: Its target is not known.

The CDR3 is 14 amino acids. From germline, CDR1 is MDHEN and CDR2 SYDVKM. Sorting was done in triplicate for each CD8+ T cell subset (about 330,000 cells each). Regarding the study as a whole: Memory CD8+ cells showed much lower diversity, while both naive subsets displayed comparably high diversity. The TRB CDR3s that CXCR3-positive naive cells carried were more hydrophobic than those of CXCR3-negative naive cells. Naive subsets expressed similar surface CD5; TRB CDR3 features served to infer TCR strength.

UMI-tagged TRB cDNA libraries were built via 5' RACE. Following a re-call of the 5' RACE reads, TCRdb has one entry per CDR3 protein and lacks DNA. This specimen shows some 140,000 distinct CDR3 sequences; the ten leading clones hold roughly 0.41%. V gene TRBV28 combines with J gene TRBJ2-3. The sequence derives from a human donor in good health. Some clones in this sample may be carry-over from other donors' samples. Sequenced: naive CXCR3+ CD8+ T cells from blood. Subset described: CD45RO-CCR7+CD27+CD95- naive CD8+ T cells expressing CXCR3 (TNR3+). Here the CDR3 reads CASSLYSGTDTQYF.